The 31 T cell receptor beta chains reported below all come from one sample, sequenced in a study of cytomegalovirus exposure and HLA in healthy donors. Primers for the PCR totalled 60 Vbeta and 13 Jbeta. Repertoires were generated with immunoSEQ multiplex PCR, while TCRdb's copy carries only in-frame clones and drops some. The sample yields about 200,000 clones, about four fifths seen once. Input material: PBMCs. The origin of the receptors is a woman between 18 and 29 years old in good health and CMV-seronegative.

The chain uses TRBV21-1 and TRBJ2-3; the D call of TRBD2 is as the table states it, not checked on the DNA. TRBV21-1 is flagged as a pseudogene. CDR3 length equals 21 residues. CDR3 residues: CARNGSKGPSGSPPSTDTQYF. The CDR3 region has the DNA TGTGCCAGAAATGGTAGCAAAGGTCCTAGCGGGAGTCCCCCCAGCACAGATACGCAGTATTTT.

There are a few counts of this clone. V gene TRBV25-1 combines with J gene TRBJ1-3; D is undetermined. The CDR3 is 17 residues long. Deletions cut 2 bases from V and 0 bases from J, with 14 bases between. Per the germline V gene, CDR1 is MGHDK and CDR2 is SYGVNS. CDR3 residues: CASSEVGRWSSGNTIYF. The DNA of the CDR3 is TGTGCCAGCAGTGAAGTAGGCCGCTGGAGCTCTGGAAACACCATATATTTT.

J is TRBJ1-1 and V is TRBV21-1. TRBV21-1 is termed a pseudogene. The CDR3 runs to 18 residues. In nucleotides, the CDR3 is TGTGCCAGCAGCAACTTCCCCTTGGAACCTTGGAGGAGGACTGAAGCTTTCTTT. Amino acids: CASSNFPLEPWRRTEAFF.

The chain employs TRBV7-2 and TRBJ1-1; no reliable D call. V dropped 5 bases and J dropped 7 bases, with 11 bases sitting between them. CDR1 SGHTA and CDR2 FQGNSA come from the germline V gene. CDR3 length: 12 residues. CDR3 region: CASSPTGGEAFF. The CDR3 DNA follows: TGTGCCAGCAGCCCCACCGGCGGTGAAGCTTTCTTT.

This rearrangement joins TRBV6-5 to TRBJ1-2; 9 nucleotides agree with TRBD1. CDR1 MNHEY and CDR2 SVGAGI come from the germline V gene. The CDR3 covers 14 residues. V lost 7 bases, J lost 2 bases, and 5 bases stayed unmatched. CDR3 region: CASTRDRENYGYTF. DNA for the CDR3: TGTGCCAGCACACGGGACAGGGAAAACTATGGCTACACCTTC.

The V and J genes are TRBV5-4 and TRBJ2-5, with 9 bases matching TRBD2. V was clipped by 0 bases and J by 4 bases; unmatched bases: 7. CDR1 and CDR2 from the germline V gene are SGHNT and YYREEE (reference sequence). The CDR3 length is 16 residues. The CDR3 loop reads CASSLVAGGPSETQYF. The CDR3 DNA is TGTGCCAGCAGCTTGGTCGCGGGAGGGCCGTCAGAGACCCAGTACTTC.

The rearrangement joins TRBV4-1 to TRBJ1-5, with 10 bases aligning to TRBD1. CDR1 MGHRA and CDR2 YSYEKL come from the germline V gene. The CDR3 has 17 amino acids. Losses at the gene ends were 0 bases for V and 4 bases for J; bases not matched to a gene: 6. The CDR3 region has the DNA TGCGCCAGCAGCCAAGATCGGCGGGACAGGGGAAATCAGCCCCAGCATTTT. As protein: CASSQDRRDRGNQPQHF.

J is TRBJ2-2 and V is TRBV5-1, with TRBD1 matching 8 bases. Trimming cost V 4 bases and J 4 bases; bases outside gene matches: 3. The CDR3 length is 14 residues. Germline V gene lookup returns CDR1 SGHRS and CDR2 YFSETQ. The CDR3 loop reads CASSLTGGTGELFF. The CDR3 DNA follows: TGCGCCAGCAGCCTTACAGGGGGCACCGGGGAGCTGTTTTTT.

This clone was observed once. V and J are TRBV6-6 and TRBJ2-3; possibly TRBD2 for D (5 bases). CDR3 length equals 15 residues. Trimming cost V 3 bases and J 0 bases, with 10 bases left between them. Germline assignment: CDR1 MNHNY and CDR2 SVGAGI (reference sequence). The CDR3 region has the DNA TGTGCCAGCAGTTATCGGAGCGGAAGCACAGATACGCAGTATTTT. Amino acids: CASSYRSGSTDTQYF.

The chain is built from TRBV19 and TRBJ1-2; the match to TRBD1 covers 7 bases. The CDR3 length is 14 residues. CDR1 LNHDA and CDR2 SQIVND come from the germline V gene (reference sequence). V lost 6 bases and J lost 2; bases outside the gene matches: 6. The CDR3 nucleotides read TGTGCCAGTAGCAGAGGGGGCGAAAACTATGGCTACACCTTC. It codes for CASSRGGENYGYTF.

V gene TRBV19 combines with J gene TRBJ2-2; maybe TRBD1 (6 bases). Germline V gene data show CDR1 as LNHDA and CDR2 as SQIVND (reference sequence). V dropped 7 bases and J dropped 1 base, with 10 bases sitting between them. The CDR3 covers 14 residues. In DNA form, the CDR3 reads TGTGCCAGTATCCCACAGGGGAACACCGGGGAGCTGTTTTTT. As protein: CASIPQGNTGELFF. The variable domain in full, with the rest retrieved from reference TRBV19 and TRBJ2-2, is DGGITQSPKYLFRKEGQNVTLSCEQNLNHDAMYWYRQDPGQGLRLIYYSQIVNDFQKGDIAEGYSVSREKKESFPLTVTSAQKNPTAFYLCASIPQGNTGELFFGEGSRLTVL.

This clone occurred a few times. J is TRBJ1-2 and V is TRBV6-5, with TRBD1 matching 7 bases. J gave up 3 bases and V 5 bases, and 6 bases lay outside the gene matches. The CDR3 sequence is 14 residues long. The germline V gene has CDR1 MNHEY and CDR2 SVGAGI. CDR3 loop: CASSGQGVHYGYTF. The CDR3 coding sequence is TGTGCCAGCAGTGGCCAGGGGGTGCACTATGGCTACACCTTC.

V and J are TRBV10-3 and TRBJ2-5; 10 nucleotides align to TRBD1. The DNA matches TRBJ2-7 better at its end, which makes the J call doubtful. Germline V gene lookup returns CDR1 ENHRY and CDR2 SYGVKD. CDR3 length equals 15 residues. The CDR3 spells CAISGPGQGTYEQYF. The CDR3 nucleotides read TGTGCCATCAGTGGGCCGGGACAGGGGACCTACGAGCAGTACTTC.

The chain links TRBV5-1 to TRBJ2-3; no clear D gene. The CDR3 contains 14 residues. The germline V and J ends were trimmed by 0 bases and 1 base, with 6 bases remaining between them. Germline V lookup: CDR1 SGHRS, CDR2 YFSETQ. CDR3 sequence reads: CASSLGQRTDTQYF. The CDR3 DNA reads as TGCGCCAGCAGCTTGGGACAACGCACAGATACGCAGTATTTT.

The chain joins TRBV11-2 to TRBJ2-7; possibly TRBD2 for D (6 bases). V lost 6 bases, J lost 4 bases, and 19 bases lay in between. Looked up from germline, CDR1 is SGHAT and CDR2 is FQNNGV. The CDR3 loop spans 15 amino acids. CDR3 in amino acids: CASRSISGTPYEQYV. The CDR3 DNA sequence: TGTGCCAGCAGATCCATATCCGGGACTCCTTACGAGCAGTACGTC.

The V gene is TRBV27, the J gene TRBJ2-5; D gene uncertain. The tail of the sequence fits TRBJ2-7 better, so the J call may be wrong. The CDR3 length is 14 residues. Germline assignment: CDR1 MNHEY and CDR2 SMNVEV (reference sequence). The CDR3 loop is CASSSASLLHEQYF. The CDR3 DNA sequence: TGTGCCAGCAGTTCCGCTTCCCTACTCCACGAGCAGTACTTC.

The rearrangement joins TRBV9 to TRBJ2-1, with TRBD2 matching over 14 bases. The CDR3 consists of 18 residues. The J segment lost 7 bases and the V segment lost 0 bases, leaving 9 bases of the junction unmatched. The germline CDR1 and CDR2 sequences are SGDLS and YYNGEE. CDR3 sequence (DNA): TGTGCCAGCAGCGTAGATTTCGGGACTAGCGGGAGTACTAATGAGCAGTTCTTC. Residues: CASSVDFGTSGSTNEQFF.

The V call is TRBV28, the J call TRBJ2-4; 8 nucleotides match TRBD2. With 5 bases clipped from V and 4 bases from J, the junction kept 7 bases outside the gene matches. The CDR3 is 15 amino acids. The germline CDR1 and CDR2 sequences are MDHEN and SYDVKM. CDR3 protein: CASSPPTSGKNIQYF. As DNA, the CDR3 is TGTGCCAGCAGTCCCCCCACTAGCGGTAAAAACATTCAGTACTTC.

This sequence joins TRBV28 and TRBJ2-5; 7 nucleotides align to TRBD1. Germline CDR1 reads MDHEN; CDR2 reads SYDVKM. The CDR3 is made up of 14 amino acids. V was clipped by 5 bases and J by 5 bases; unmatched bases: 8. The CDR3 bases are TGTGCCAGCAGTCTCCCTCCCAGGGGGGAGACCCAGTACTTC. This gives the protein CASSLPPRGETQYF.

The rearrangement joins TRBV5-4 to TRBJ2-3; possible D gene TRBD2, 6 bases. Germline V CDR1 and CDR2: SGHNT, YYREEE (reference sequence). Trimming stripped 2 bases from V and 0 bases from J, with 10 bases between. The CDR3 has 15 amino acids. Written as DNA, the CDR3 is TGTGCCAGCAGCTTTTCGGCGGGGAGCACAGATACGCAGTATTTT. Translating it yields CASSFSAGSTDTQYF.

The CDR3 protein is CASSLVVSYNEQFF. In DNA, the CDR3 is TGCGCCAGCAGCTTGGTTGTGTCTTACAATGAGCAGTTCTTC. V usage is TRBV5-1 and J usage is TRBJ2-1; D is unclear. The length of the CDR3 is 14 residues. Trimming pared 0 bases from V and 4 bases from J, leaving 8 bases between. The germline V gene encodes CDR1 SGHRS and CDR2 YFSETQ.

The chain uses TRBV7-9 and TRBJ1-2, with 9 bases matching TRBD1. Germline V gene data show CDR1 as SEHNR and CDR2 as FQNEAQ (reference sequence). After removal of 5 bases from V and 8 bases from J, the junction contained 6 bases not matched to a gene. The CDR3 totals 13 residues. As DNA, the CDR3 is TGTGCCAGCAGCGTGGGACAGGGCGAGGGCTACACCTTC. It specifies CASSVGQGEGYTF.

The V gene is TRBV5-1, the J gene TRBJ1-1; D unclear. V was trimmed by 0 bases and J by 1 base, leaving 7 bases between them. Germline V CDR1 and CDR2: SGHRS, YFSETQ. This CDR3 has 14 residues. In nucleotides, the CDR3 is TGCGCCAGCAGCTTGGGCAGCGGGAACACTGAAGCTTTCTTT. Translating gives CASSLGSGNTEAFF. The full variable domain, its missing parts supplied by reference TRBV5-1 and TRBJ1-1, is KAGVTQTPRYLIKTRGQQVTLSCSPISGHRSVSWYQQTPGQGLQFLFEYFSETQRNKGNFPGRFSGRQFSNSRSEMNVSTLELGDSALYLCASSLGSGNTEAFFGQGTRLTVV.

The rearrangement joins TRBV7-9 to TRBJ2-1; tentatively, D is TRBD2 (6 bases). The CDR3 is 15 residues long. Germline V lookup: CDR1 SEHNR, CDR2 FQNEAQ (reference sequence). V lost 4 bases and J 7 bases, leaving 17 bases between the germline ends. CDR3 in DNA: TGTGCCAGCAGCTCGCCTTGGAGGGCCGGAAATGAGCAGTTCTTC. Its translation is CASSSPWRAGNEQFF.

The chain links TRBV6-1 to TRBJ2-5; TRBD1 is a possible D gene (5 bases). The DNA end lines up better with TRBJ2-7; the J call may be wrong. The CDR3 has 14 residues. Germline values: CDR1 MNHNS, CDR2 SASEGT. The CDR3 coding sequence is TGTGCCAGCAGTGACCAGGGTGGCGTTCTCGAGCAGTACTTC. This translates into CASSDQGGVLEQYF.

This clone appeared once. This rearrangement joins TRBV5-4 to TRBJ2-1; 7 bases line up with TRBD1. The CDR3 is 17 residues long. With 0 bases clipped from V and 5 bases from J, the junction kept 11 bases outside the gene matches. Germline CDR1 SGHNT, CDR2 YYREEE (reference sequence). CDR3 coding DNA: TGTGCCAGCAGCTTGGGACAGGGACGCCTGGCCCACAATGAGCAGTTCTTC. Its translation is CASSLGQGRLAHNEQFF.

The V gene is TRBV27, the J gene TRBJ2-1; no clear D gene. The CDR3 is 16 amino acids. Germline V gene sequence: CDR1 MNHEY, CDR2 SMNVEV (reference sequence). Trimming left V 4 bases short and J 8 bases short, with 21 bases between. The CDR3 loop reads CASSYIYRSSMYEQFF. The CDR3 DNA reads TGTGCCAGCAGTTATATCTACCGTTCTTCTATGTATGAGCAGTTCTTC.

The chain has TRBV19 and TRBJ2-7; TRBD2 might be the D (6 bases). Germline CDR1 reads LNHDA; CDR2 reads SQIVND (reference sequence). The length of the CDR3 is 14 residues. Trimming left V 5 bases short and J 4 bases short, with 15 bases between. CDR3 nucleotide sequence: TGTGCCAGTAGTGGAGGAGGGTGGGCATACGAGCAGTACTTC. Its protein product is CASSGGGWAYEQYF.

This clone appeared once. The chain combines TRBV28 with TRBJ1-5, with 8 bases identical to TRBD1. In germline, CDR1 is MDHEN, CDR2 SYDVKM. The CDR3 covers 17 residues. V lost 3 bases and J lost 3; bases outside the gene matches: 10. CDR3 in amino acids: CASSLLTGARINQPQHF. Written as DNA, the CDR3 is TGTGCCAGCAGTTTGTTGACAGGGGCCAGGATCAATCAGCCCCAGCATTTT.

The chain is built from TRBV4-3 and TRBJ2-1; TRBD2 might be the D (6 bases). Looked up from germline, CDR1 is LGHNA and CDR2 is YSLEER. Trimming pared 0 bases from V and 6 bases from J, leaving 12 bases between. There are 15 residues in the CDR3. CDR3 in DNA: TGCGCCAGCAGCCAAGAACGGGACTTTCTCAATGAGCAGTTCTTC. It translates to CASSQERDFLNEQFF.

For the CDR3, the DNA is TGTGCCAGCAGCGACCCAGGGTTCCACGAGCAGTACTTC. This encodes CASSDPGFHEQYF. V gene TRBV7-9 combines with J gene TRBJ2-7; D may be TRBD1 (5 bases). Germline CDR1 SEHNR, CDR2 FQNEAQ (reference sequence). V was shortened by 5 bases and J by 5 bases, with 13 bases between the two germline ends. The CDR3 extends over 13 amino acids.